This is a list of T cell receptor beta chains from one sample in a study of CD8 T cells in ankylosing spondylitis. TCRdb analysed the 5' RACE reads with MiXCR anew, one entry per CDR3 protein. The table includes hundreds of thousands of distinct CDR3 sequences, 20% to 25% detected once. The sequenced sample was blood, either unsorted or a sorted T cell fraction (not recorded which). The receptors come from a male donor with ankylosing spondylitis or in good health (not recorded which). The CDR3 runs from the conserved cysteine through the conserved F or W. D genes are given only for firm matches. The listing skips clone size in some rows; elsewhere it reads once, few, many or a size class.

>.|TRBV12-3/TRBV12-4|TRBJ2-7|.
TGTGCCAGCACCCTCGACAGGGAGGGATACGAGCAGTACTTC
CASTLDREGYEQYF
>.|TRBV7-6|TRBJ2-7|.
TGTGCCAGCAGCTTAGGTGCAGGGAGATACGAGCAGTACTTC
CASSLGAGRYEQYF
>.|TRBV12-3/TRBV12-4|TRBJ1-1|.
TGTGCCAGCAGTCGGACAGCAGCTGAAGCTTTCTTT
CASSRTAAEAFF
>.|TRBV20-1|TRBJ2-7|many
TGCAGTGCTGAGCCTATCATTCCCCTAAACAGGGTAACCTACGAGCAGTACTTC
CSAEPIIPLNRVTYEQYF
>TRBD2|TRBV7-6|TRBJ2-1|.
TGTGCCAGCAGCACAGGAGCGGGGGGGAACAATGAGCAGTTCTTC
CASSTGAGGNNEQFF
>TRBD2|TRBV11-1|TRBJ2-2|few
TGTGCCAGCAGCTCGTCCCAACTAGCGGGGGGGCCTTTGAAGAACACCGGGGAGCTGTTTTTT
CASSSSQLAGGPLKNTGELFF
>.|TRBV20-1|TRBJ2-3|few
TGCAGTGCCCACCGCACAGATACGCAGTATTTT
CSAHRTDTQYF
>.|TRBV29-1|TRBJ1-2|.
TGCAGCGTTCGCAGGATCTTTGGGGGCTACACCTTC
CSVRRIFGGYTF
>.|TRBV10-2|TRBJ2-5|few
TGCGCCAGCTCTGGATTCTGGGAGACCCAGTACTTC
CASSGFWETQYF
>.|TRBV20-1|TRBJ2-3|few
TGCAGTGCCGATCGACCGTTAACAGATACGCAGTATTTT
CSADRPLTDTQYF
>.|TRBV29-1|TRBJ2-7|few
TGCAGCGTTGAAGATGAAGGCGACGAGCAGTACTTC
CSVEDEGDEQYF
>.|TRBV11-3|TRBJ2-2|few
TGTGCCAGCAGCTTAGATCCTCGGAGCCTTCCACGCGGGGAGCTGTTTTTT
CASSLDPRSLPRGELFF
>.|TRBV7-9|TRBJ2-7|.
TGTGCCAGCAGCTTATTAACCGGGGGCCAGATCCACGAGCAGTACTTC
CASSLLTGGQIHEQYF
>TRBD2|TRBV12-3/TRBV12-4|TRBJ2-1|.
TGTGCCAGCAGTCCCCTCGGGGGGGGTGAGCAGTTCTTC
CASSPLGGGEQFF
>TRBD1|TRBV7-9|TRBJ1-1|many
TGTGCCAGCAGCTTAGGTAACAGGGGTCCTGAAGCTTTCTTT
CASSLGNRGPEAFF
>.|TRBV12-3/TRBV12-4|TRBJ2-5|few
TGTGCCAGCAGTGGGGACCTAGGGAGAGAGACCCAGTACTTC
CASSGDLGRETQYF
>TRBD1|TRBV28|TRBJ2-5|.
TGTGCCAGCAGGCCATGGACAGGGGTTGGGGAGACCCAGTACTTC
CASRPWTGVGETQYF
>TRBD2|TRBV7-3|TRBJ2-3|few
TGTGCCAGCAGCTTAGGGGCGGGGGAAGATACGCAGTATTTT
CASSLGAGEDTQYF
>TRBD1|TRBV29-1|TRBJ2-7|.
TGCAGCGTACGGGGACAGGGACCATACGAGCAGTACTTC
CSVRGQGPYEQYF
>.|TRBV6-9|TRBJ2-5|few
TGTGCCAGCACACATCCGGCGCCGGCACACTTCCAAGAGACCCAGTACTTC
CASTHPAPAHFQETQYF
>TRBD2|TRBV4-2|TRBJ2-7|few
TGTGCCAGCAGCAACGAGATCCCGGGACTAGGGAAGTCCTACGAGCAGTACTTC
CASSNEIPGLGKSYEQYF
>.|TRBV7-9|TRBJ1-1|many
TGTGCCAGCAGCTCTCGCGAAGCTTTCTTT
CASSSREAFF
>.|TRBV27|TRBJ2-7|few
TGTGCCAGCAGTTACGGGACCTACTACGAGCAGTACTTC
CASSYGTYYEQYF
>.|TRBV7-9|TRBJ1-2|medium-sized
TGTGCCAGCAGCTCCGAGGAACAGGGACTTTACTATGGCTACACCTTC
CASSSEEQGLYYGYTF
>TRBD1|TRBV6-1|TRBJ2-6|.
TGTGCCAGCAGACTGGACAGGGCGGGCTCTGGGGCCAACGTCCTGACTTTC
CASRLDRAGSGANVLTF
>.|TRBV29-1|TRBJ1-6|.
TGCAGCTCCTTTGCAGGGGACGAGCCACCCCTCCACTTT
CSSFAGDEPPLHF